This TCR beta chain was profiled in a study of shared clonotypes between healthy human individuals. Across the study: Donors, aged 18 to 49, were two women and a few men. Overall study results and limits: In general, naive subsets displayed greater estimated richness than memory subsets did. Some clonotypes were shared by all four sorted-subset donors, while others were not shared. The non-shared ones had lower generation probabilities than the shared ones.

The CDR3 consists of 14 residues. CDR1 and CDR2 (germline): GTSNPN, SVGIG (reference sequence). Unmatched junction bases numbered 10, after V lost 3 bases and J lost 8 bases. At a deep level, the assay was run. This table comes from immunoSEQ multiplex PCR, and its TCRdb copy is limited to in-frame clones, with some not included. Of a few million clones listed, 85% to 95% were seen once; the top ten hold roughly 0.36%. On this clone: What it recognizes is unknown.

The sequence derives from a man between 18 and 35 years old in good health. Some clones in this sample may be carry-over from other donors' samples. This chain links TRBV30 with TRBJ1-2; 9 bases match TRBD1. Sequenced: naive CD4+ T cells from PBMCs. Subset specified: CD45RA+ positively selected. DNA of the CDR3: TGTGCCTGGAGCGGGACAGGGCTCCGTCACGGCTACACCTTC. This encodes CAWSGTGLRHGYTF.